The sample holds many counts of the clone carrying this T cell receptor beta chain. Template material for amplifying TCR beta CDR3 regions consisted of RNA transcripts. First-round RT-PCR with HTBI primers amplified the TCR CDR3 region. One entry per CDR3 protein results from TCRdb running MiXCR on the multiplex PCR reads. This table has roughly 510,000 distinct CDR3 sequences, about 45% appearing once. V lost 0 bases, J lost 6 bases, and 11 bases lay in between. The CDR3 extends over 14 amino acids. From germline, CDR1 is SGHTA and CDR2 FQGNSA. The sample originates from a study of T cells in Graves' hyperthyroidism and ophthalmopathy.

The chain has TRBV7-2 and TRBJ2-5, with D possibly being TRBD1 (5 bases). The TCR comes from an adult woman with Graves' disease, either hyperthyroidism or ophthalmopathy (not recorded which). The specimen sequenced was peripheral blood or thyroid tissue (not recorded which). DNA for the CDR3: TGTGCCAGCAGCTTAGCCCCAGGGTTGAAGACCCAGTACTTC. Translation: CASSLAPGLKTQYF.